The 14 T cell receptor beta chains in this list originate from one sample, sequenced in a study of blood T cell repertoires in COVID-19 (dated by TCRdb to 2018 to 2020). Receptor libraries were prepared by the immunoSEQ multiplex PCR assay. This immuneACCESS table, as held by TCRdb, lists in-frame sequences with V and J called but not all clones. Of the missing ones, under half trace to an unresolved V gene in checked studies; the others have no known cause. The sample contains around 62,000 clones, around 90% of them found a single time. The ten largest clones capture 1.4% of the sample. Sequenced material: peripheral blood. These receptors were taken from a man in his sixties with acute or convalescent COVID-19.

The rearrangement joins TRBV5-6 to TRBJ2-7; 7 bases align to TRBD1. The CDR3 contains 15 residues. Germline CDR1 reads SGHDT; CDR2 reads YYEEEE. The trim removed 0 bases at V and 1 base at J, leaving 4 bases unmatched. The CDR3 bases are TGTGCCAGCAGCTTGGGGGGACAGATTTCCTACGAGCAGTACTTC. Translating it yields CASSLGGQISYEQYF.

The CDR3 DNA reads TGTGCCAGCAGTTTATCGAGACAGGATACGCAGTATTTT. Translating gives CASSLSRQDTQYF. This chain connects TRBV27 to TRBJ2-3, with TRBD1 as a possible D gene (5 bases). Trimming took 0 bases from V and 6 from J, leaving 7 bases between them. CDR3 length: 13 residues. Germline-derived CDR1 and CDR2 are MNHEY and SMNVEV (reference sequence).

V is TRBV19 and J is TRBJ2-5; 8 bases line up with TRBD1. Germline assignment: CDR1 LNHDA and CDR2 SQIVND (reference sequence). The CDR3 length is 15 residues. The junction had 8 bases not matched to a gene; V was cut back by 5 bases and J by 3 bases. The CDR3 spells CASSARTGWEETQYF. CDR3 nucleotides: TGTGCCAGTAGTGCCCGGACAGGGTGGGAAGAGACCCAGTACTTC.

V usage is TRBV5-5 and J usage is TRBJ1-5; 7 bases align to TRBD1. The CDR3 consists of 15 residues. The V and J ends lost 5 bases and 1 base, in that order; junction bases with no gene match: 6. Germline lookup yields CDR1 SGHKS and CDR2 YYEKEE (reference sequence). The CDR3 is CASSPTGESNQPQHF. CDR3 sequence (DNA): TGTGCCAGCAGTCCTACAGGGGAGAGCAATCAGCCCCAGCATTTT.

This clone was recorded once. The chain links TRBV6-2 or TRBV6-3 to TRBJ1-5, with D possibly being TRBD1 (5 bases). CDR3 size: 13 residues. V was shortened by 6 bases and J by 4 bases, with 10 bases between the two germline ends. Germline CDR1 reads MNHEY; CDR2 reads SVGEGT. CDR3 sequence: CASSDSRNQPQHF. DNA of the CDR3: TGTGCCAGCAGCGACAGCAGGAATCAGCCCCAGCATTTT.

The chain recombines TRBV28 with TRBJ2-3; 7 positions match TRBD2. Trimming removed 5 bases from V and 10 bases from J; junction bases left unmatched: 6. This CDR3 contains 12 residues. Germline V gene lookup returns CDR1 MDHEN and CDR2 SYDVKM. CDR3 sequence (DNA): TGTGCCAGCAGTCCTCCGGGAGGAGCGCAGTATTTT. Translated, it gives CASSPPGGAQYF.

The genes are TRBV12-3 or TRBV12-4 and TRBJ1-3, with no clear D. This CDR3 has 13 amino acids. The ends were cut back, 11 bases at V and 4 bases at J, with 15 bases in the middle. The DNA of the CDR3 is TGTGCCTCTCGGGGAAACGCAGGAAACACCATATATTTT. Protein sequence: CASRGNAGNTIYF.

This chain links TRBV6-6 with TRBJ2-1; the match to TRBD2 covers 12 bases. From germline, CDR1 is MNHNY and CDR2 SVGAGI (reference sequence). This CDR3 spans 14 amino acids. Trimming at V came to 6 bases and at J to 8 bases, leaving 5 bases not matched to a gene. The CDR3: CASRATSGSDEQFF. The CDR3 region has the DNA TGTGCCAGCAGGGCGACTAGCGGGAGTGATGAGCAGTTCTTC.

This clone was recorded once. The chain links TRBV9 to TRBJ2-1; 8 nucleotides line up with TRBD1. The germline CDR1 and CDR2 sequences are SGDLS and YYNGEE. The ends lost 3 bases at V and 8 bases at J; junction bases unmatched: 13. The CDR3 sequence is 16 residues long. CDR3 nucleotide sequence: TGTGCCAGCAGCGCTTCCGGGACAGGTTTTAATTATGAGCAGTTCTTC. Its protein is CASSASGTGFNYEQFF.

The rearrangement joins TRBV6-5 to TRBJ2-7; D gene ambiguous. The CDR3 spans 15 residues. Germline V CDR1 and CDR2: MNHEY, SVGAGI. Trimming removed 2 bases at V and 4 bases at J, with 15 bases between. The CDR3 reads CASSYHSQILYEQYF. CDR3 DNA sequence: TGTGCCAGCAGTTACCACAGTCAAATTCTTTACGAGCAGTACTTC.

The gene calls are TRBV24-1 and TRBJ2-1; TRBD2 agrees at 11 bases. Germline CDR1 KGHDR, CDR2 SFDVKD. V was pared by 7 bases and J by 3 bases, with 4 bases of the junction left unmatched. This CDR3 comprises 15 residues. CDR3 protein: CATRPTSGGYNEQFF. The CDR3 nucleotides are TGTGCCACCAGGCCCACTAGCGGGGGCTACAATGAGCAGTTCTTC.

This chain connects TRBV3-1 (or the pseudogene TRBV3-2) to TRBJ2-6; TRBD1 agrees at 12 bases. This CDR3 is 18 amino acids long. Germline loops: CDR1 LGHDT, CDR2 YNNKEL (reference sequence). The V gene end was trimmed by 6 bases and the J gene end by 3 bases; junction bases not matched to a gene: 9. CDR3 nucleotides: TGTGCCAGCAGACCCCCGGGACAGGGGGCCCATGGGGCCAACGTCCTGACTTTC. Amino acids: CASRPPGQGAHGANVLTF.

This rearrangement joins TRBV7-2 to TRBJ1-3; 8 nucleotides agree with TRBD1. Germline V gives CDR1 SGHTA, CDR2 FQGNSA. This CDR3 has 15 amino acids. Trimming cost V 4 bases and J 0 bases; bases outside gene matches: 2. The CDR3 region has the DNA TGTGCCAGCAGCTCCACAGGGGGCTCTGGAAACACCATATATTTT. This codes for CASSSTGGSGNTIYF.

This clone occurred once. The CDR3 region is CASSAEQRQETQYF. The CDR3 DNA reads TGTGCCAGCAGCGCGGAGCAGCGGCAAGAGACCCAGTACTTC. V usage is TRBV9 and J usage is TRBJ2-5; D perhaps matches TRBD2 (5 bases). The V and J ends lost 3 bases and 2 bases respectively, with 11 bases between them. CDR1 SGDLS and CDR2 YYNGEE come from the germline V gene. This CDR3 contains 14 residues. The full variable domain, rest sourced from reference TRBV9 and TRBJ2-5, is DSGVTQTPKHLITATGQRVTLRCSPRSGDLSVYWYQQSLDQGLQFLIQYYNGEERAKGNILERFSAQQFPDLHSELNLSSLELGDSALYFCASSAEQRQETQYFGPGTRLLVL.